This is a list of T cell receptor beta chains from one sample in a study of patients and donors after allogeneic stem cell transplantation. TCRdb re-called the RT-PCR reads through MiXCR, storing one row per CDR3 protein. The table includes approximately 29,000 distinct CDR3 sequences, roughly a third detected once. Sequenced material: blood, either unsorted or a sorted T cell fraction (not recorded which). The source of these receptors is a human donor who was either an allogeneic HSCT recipient or a stem cell or donor lymphocyte infusion donor (not recorded which). It is not recorded whose cells these are; they may come from a transplant donor. Both conserved end residues are part of each CDR3. The D gene is left open where the match is weak. A row's size may be missing; if present it is once, few, many or a size class.

DNA,CDR3,size,J,D,V
TGTGCCACCAGTGAAGGGGGAGCGGGCAATCAGCCCCAGCATTTT,CATSEGGAGNQPQHF,.,TRBJ1-5,.,TRBV24-1
TGTGCCCTCCAAGCGGGCAGGGTTCCCTACGAGCAGTACTTC,CALQAGRVPYEQYF,few,TRBJ2-7,.,TRBV30
TGTGCCAGCAAGCCCGGGGCGGGGGGAGAAACCGGGGAGCTGTTTTTT,CASKPGAGGETGELFF,few,TRBJ2-2,TRBD2,TRBV12-3/TRBV12-4
TGCAGCGTTGAAGGGGTTAATGAGCAGTTCTTC,CSVEGVNEQFF,many,TRBJ2-1,.,TRBV29-1
.,CASSVARGSQVF,few,TRBJ1-1,.,TRBV9
TGTGCCAGCAGTTTAAGCGGGGATCTCACAGATACGCAGTATTTT,CASSLSGDLTDTQYF,.,TRBJ2-3,TRBD2,TRBV12-3/TRBV12-4
TGTGCCAGCAGTTACTCTTGGACTCGCCATATCACCGGGGAGCTGTTTTTT,CASSYSWTRHITGELFF,few,TRBJ2-2,.,TRBV6-5
TGTGCCAGCACCTTTACCCCGCTAGGCGAGCAGTACTTC,CASTFTPLGEQYF,.,TRBJ2-7,.,TRBV7-6
TGCAGCGGACACAGGGGGCGCAGAGCTTTCTTT,CSGHRGRRAFF,few,TRBJ1-1,TRBD1,TRBV29-1
TGCAGTGCTAGACTTAATGACAATGAGCAGTTCTTC,CSARLNDNEQFF,few,TRBJ2-1,.,TRBV20-1
TGTGCCATCGCGGGAACGCTGCATAATTCACCCCTCCACTTT,CAIAGTLHNSPLHF,.,TRBJ1-6,.,TRBV10-3
TGCAGTGCTAGAGGGGGCACTGAAGCTTCCTTT,CSARGGTEASF,few,TRBJ1-1,.,TRBV20-1
TGTGCCAGCAGTGAATACACAGGGGTTGGAGAGACCCAGTACTTC,CASSEYTGVGETQYF,.,TRBJ2-5,TRBD1,TRBV27
TGTGCCAGCAGCTTGGAGGGAGGGAACACTGAAGCTTTCTTT,CASSLEGGNTEAFF,many,TRBJ1-1,.,TRBV5-5
TGTGCCAGTAGTACGCACGTGCTCACAACTAATGAAAAACTGTTTTTT,CASSTHVLTTNEKLFF,few,TRBJ1-4,.,TRBV19
TGCAGTGTCGGACTAAGGGATCCTAGCACAGATACGCAGTATTTT,CSVGLRDPSTDTQYF,few,TRBJ2-3,.,TRBV20-1
TGTGCCAGCAGTACCCGGGACAGGGGCTACAATGAGCAGTTCTTC,CASSTRDRGYNEQFF,.,TRBJ2-1,TRBD1,TRBV27
TGTGCCAGCTCACCCGGGATCCTTAGCTACGAGCAGTACTTC,CASSPGILSYEQYF,few,TRBJ2-7,.,TRBV18
TGTGCCAGCAACCGGGGGTCCAAGGGGGAGACCCAGTACTTC,CASNRGSKGETQYF,.,TRBJ2-5,.,TRBV6-6
TGTGCCAGCAGTTTCCGGGTATTGCTGAACACTGAAGCTTTCTTT,CASSFRVLLNTEAFF,few,TRBJ1-1,.,TRBV12-3/TRBV12-4
TGTGCCAGCAGTTTCGACACCTTCAATCAGCCCCAGCATTTT,CASSFDTFNQPQHF,.,TRBJ1-5,.,TRBV12-3/TRBV12-4
TGCAGCGTTGATTTCAATGAGCAGTTCTTC,CSVDFNEQFF,.,TRBJ2-1,.,TRBV29-1
TGTGCCAGCAGTTTTCTCGGGGTTCAAGAGACCCAGTACTTC,CASSFLGVQETQYF,.,TRBJ2-5,.,TRBV12-3/TRBV12-4
TGCAGTGCTAGCGAGGGGAACAATCAGCCCCAGCATTTT,CSASEGNNQPQHF,.,TRBJ1-5,.,TRBV20-1
TGTGCCATCAAAGCATGGGGGCCCTCCACCCAAGAGACCCAGTACTTC,CAIKAWGPSTQETQYF,.,TRBJ2-5,.,TRBV7-9
TGCAGCGTTGAAGCAGGGGCAACTAATGAAAAACTTTTTTTT,CSVEAGATNEKLFF,.,TRBJ1-4,.,TRBV29-1
TGCGCCAGCAGCCCCCAAGGGACTGGGACCAATGAGCAGTTCTTC,CASSPQGTGTNEQFF,.,TRBJ2-1,.,TRBV5-1
TGCAGCGTTGAAGGGCTGAACACTGAAGCTTTCTTT,CSVEGLNTEAFF,few,TRBJ1-1,.,TRBV29-1
TGTGCCAGCAGTACTATGAACTACAGAGACTCCTACGAGCAGTACTTC,CASSTMNYRDSYEQYF,.,TRBJ2-7,.,TRBV6-2/TRBV6-3
TGCAGTGCTAGAGACAACAGGGGGCGTGAAGCTTTCTTT,CSARDNRGREAFF,few,TRBJ1-1,TRBD1,TRBV20-1
TGTGCCAGCTCACCAACCTCCGGGGGGGCCAACGTCCTGACTTTC,CASSPTSGGANVLTF,.,TRBJ2-6,.,TRBV18
TGCGCCAGCAGCTCAGGGCCCCTTTCACCCCTCCACTTT,CASSSGPLSPLHF,.,TRBJ1-6,.,TRBV5-1
TGCGCCAGCAGCTTGGTGTACACAGGGCTCGGGGAGAACACTGAAGCTTTCTTT,CASSLVYTGLGENTEAFF,.,TRBJ1-1,.,TRBV5-1
TGCGCCAGCAGCCTGGGGTTGGTTTGTCGATTT,CASSLGLVCRF,few,TRBJ1-1,.,TRBV4-3
TGTGCCAGCAGCTTAGTTCAAAACACCATATATTTT,CASSLVQNTIYF,few,TRBJ1-3,.,TRBV11-2
TGTGCCAGCAGAGAAGACGACAGTAACTATGGCTACACCTTC,CASREDDSNYGYTF,.,TRBJ1-2,.,TRBV28
TGTGCCAGCAGCTTCCTGCCAGGTCGCTCCTACAATGAGCAGTTCTTC,CASSFLPGRSYNEQFF,few,TRBJ2-1,.,TRBV5-5
TGTGCCAGCTCACCAATCAACCGATTAAATGGCTACACCTTC,CASSPINRLNGYTF,few,TRBJ1-2,.,TRBV18
TGCAGTGCTAGAGGGACTAACAATGAGCAGTTCTTC,CSARGTNNEQFF,few,TRBJ2-1,.,TRBV20-1
TGCGCCAGCAGCCCCCGGCGGGCGAGCGGTGAAGCTTTCTTT,CASSPRRASGEAFF,few,TRBJ1-1,.,TRBV5-1